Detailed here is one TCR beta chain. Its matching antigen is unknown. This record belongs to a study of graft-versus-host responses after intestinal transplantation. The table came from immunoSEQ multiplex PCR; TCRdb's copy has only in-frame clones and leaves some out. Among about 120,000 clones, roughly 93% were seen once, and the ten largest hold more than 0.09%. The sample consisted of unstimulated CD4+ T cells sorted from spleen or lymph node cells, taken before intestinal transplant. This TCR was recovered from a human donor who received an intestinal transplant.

The CDR3, as DNA: TGTGCCTGGAGTGGGTACGGCTATGGCTACACCTTC. This gives the protein CAWSGYGYGYTF. The rearrangement joins TRBV30 to TRBJ1-2; D is uncertain. Trimming took off 1 base at V and 4 bases at J, with 7 bases between the two ends. The CDR3 is 12 amino acids. CDR1 is GTSNPN and CDR2 is SVGIG in the germline V gene (reference sequence).